Listed here is a single TCR beta chain. The data stem from a study of technical replicates of blood from several donors. This CDR3 comprises 13 residues. V lost 4 bases, J lost 2 bases, and 8 bases lay in between. Germline CDR1 SGHTA, CDR2 FQGNSA. The assay was immunoSEQ multiplex PCR, and TCRdb's table has in-frame clones only and misses some. Among approximately 81,000 clones, approximately 94% were seen once, and the ten largest hold around 0.37%. This TCR was recovered from a human donor in good health. V is TRBV7-2 and J is TRBJ1-1; D unresolved. The sequenced sample consisted of T cells isolated from PBMCs. The CDR3 protein is CASSYAGNTEAFF. CDR3 nucleotides: TGTGCCAGCAGCTACGCGGGTAACACTGAAGCTTTCTTT.